Sequencing of this TCR beta chain was carried out in a study of T cells in localized non-small cell lung cancer. Notes on this clone: Its target is unknown.

The CDR3 has 14 amino acids. The V gene's germline CDR1 is SQVTM and CDR2 ANQGSEA. With 3 bases removed from V and 2 bases from J, the gap between germline ends came to 14 bases. TCRdb's table, derived via immunoSEQ multiplex PCR, lists solely in-frame clones and lacks some. Of some 29,000 clones listed, roughly 87% are singletons. Whole-study findings and limits: Adjacent lung exhibited a median of approximately 50 among the 100 most abundant tumor clones. In uninvolved adjacent lung, T cell clonality reached its highest value, exceeding tumor. A single tumor region was sequenced, leaving heterogeneity possible.

The chain recombines TRBV29-1 with TRBJ2-7; unclear D gene. The receptor's source is a male donor older than 55 with stage I lung adenocarcinoma. Sequencing used peripheral blood, obtained before any cancer treatment. The CDR3 coding sequence is TGCAGCGTTGAGGCTCCGGTAGCCCCCTACGAGCAGTACTTC. This sequence encodes CSVEAPVAPYEQYF.